These 21 T cell receptor beta chains originate from one sample sequenced in a study of cytomegalovirus exposure and HLA in healthy donors (dated by TCRdb to 2016 to 2017). The library was generated by the immunoSEQ multiplex PCR assay. A mixture of 60 forward primers for TCR Vbeta segments and 13 reverse primers for TCR Jbeta segments was used in the multiplex PCR. Held by TCRdb, this immuneACCESS table contains in-frame sequences only and omits some clones. Under half of the omission traces to an unresolved V gene where checked; the cause of the rest is unknown. Present in this sample are under 150,000 clones, 75% to 85% of which were seen just once. The biggest ten clones account for almost 6% of the sample. The sequencing sample was made of PBMCs. These receptors were collected from a woman in her forties in good health and CMV-seropositive.

The rearrangement joins TRBV2 to TRBJ1-2, with D hard to call. This CDR3 region has 14 residues. The V gene's germline CDR1 is SNHLY and CDR2 FYNNEI. V lost 4 bases to trimming and J lost 3 bases, with 12 bases between them. Written as DNA, the CDR3 is TGTGCCAGCAGTGGAGGCTCCGGTTACTATGGCTACACCTTC. Translation: CASSGGSGYYGYTF.

The CDR3 spells CAISEMGRGTDTQYF. In DNA, the CDR3 is TGTGCCATCAGTGAGATGGGCCGAGGCACAGATACGCAGTATTTT. The V and J genes are TRBV10-3 and TRBJ2-3; D is unresolved. The V end lost 2 bases, the J end lost 1 base, and 10 bases lay between the germline ends. This CDR3 comprises 15 residues. Germline CDR1 reads ENHRY; CDR2 reads SYGVKD.

This clone was detected once. This same CDR3 is encoded by further DNA sequences in the sample. J is TRBJ2-5 and V is TRBV30; TRBD1 is a possible D gene (6 bases). Germline CDR1 is GTSNPN and CDR2 is SVGIG (reference sequence). V shed 2 bases and J shed 9 bases, with 13 bases lying between them. The CDR3 sequence is 12 residues long. The CDR3 DNA reads TGTGCCTGGAGTCCCAGACAGGAGGCCCAGTACTTC. Its translation: CAWSPRQEAQYF.

The rearrangement joins TRBV6-6 to TRBJ2-5, with a possible D match to TRBD2 (5 bases). Germline-derived CDR1 and CDR2 are MNHNY and SVGAGI (reference sequence). V was shortened by 4 bases and J by 5 bases, with 8 bases between the two germline ends. The CDR3 is made up of 12 amino acids. CDR3 in amino acids: CASSSGEETQYF. In DNA form, the CDR3 reads TGTGCCAGCAGTTCCGGGGAGGAGACCCAGTACTTC.

The J gene is TRBJ2-7, the V gene TRBV5-6; 8 bases are a match to TRBD1. Germline V gives CDR1 SGHDT, CDR2 YYEEEE. This CDR3 spans 13 amino acids. Losses at the gene ends were 2 bases for V and 2 bases for J; bases not matched to a gene: 0. The CDR3: CASSLQGAYEQYF. CDR3 in DNA: TGTGCCAGCAGCTTACAGGGGGCCTACGAGCAGTACTTC.

V gene TRBV18 combines with J gene TRBJ2-7; D is undetermined. Germline CDR1 reads KGHSH; CDR2 reads LQKENI. The CDR3 has 12 residues. V was pared by 2 bases and J by 4 bases, with 6 bases between. CDR3 nucleotides: TGTGCCAGCTCACCAGGAGAATACGAGCAGTACTTC. Its protein is CASSPGEYEQYF. Based on the CDR3 plus reference TRBV18 and TRBJ2-7, the full variable domain is NAGVMQNPRHLVRRRGQEARLRCSPMKGHSHVYWYRQLPEEGLKFMVYLQKENIIDESGMPKERFSAEFPKEGPSILRIQQVVRGDSAAYFCASSPGEYEQYFGPGTRLTVT.

V is TRBV5-1 and J is TRBJ2-6; TRBD1 might be the D (6 bases). The CDR3 loop spans 14 amino acids. Trimming removed 4 bases at V and 1 base at J, with 6 bases between. CDR1 SGHRS and CDR2 YFSETQ come from the germline V gene. The CDR3: CASSTGSGANVLTF. The CDR3 DNA sequence: TGCGCCAGCAGCACAGGGTCTGGGGCCAACGTCCTGACTTTC.

The CDR3 reads CAWGALGSNQPQHF. CDR3 DNA sequence: TGTGCCTGGGGGGCGTTGGGAAGCAATCAGCCCCAGCATTTT. The V call is TRBV30, the J call TRBJ1-5; TRBD1 is a possible D gene (5 bases). This CDR3 contains 14 residues. CDR1 is GTSNPN and CDR2 is SVGIG in the germline V gene (reference sequence). V lost 5 bases and J lost 1, with 12 bases in between. Using reference TRBV30 and TRBJ1-5 for the parts outside the CDR3, the full variable domain is SQTIHQWPATLVQPVGSPLSLECTVEGTSNPNLYWYRQAAGRGLQLLFYSVGIGQISSEVPQNLSASRPQDRQFILSSKKLLLSDSGFYLCAWGALGSNQPQHFGDGTRLSIL.

The gene calls are TRBV2 and TRBJ1-2, with TRBD1 identical over 9 bases. The V gene end was trimmed by 5 bases and the J gene end by 6 bases; junction bases not matched to a gene: 7. The CDR3 length is 14 residues. The germline V gene encodes CDR1 SNHLY and CDR2 FYNNEI. CDR3 sequence (DNA): TGTGCCAGCAGTACCGGACAGGGGATAGATGGCTACACCTTC. Translating gives CASSTGQGIDGYTF.

This clone was seen once. The chain links TRBV7-3 to TRBJ2-1, with 7 positions matching TRBD1. V lost 0 bases and J lost 1; bases outside the gene matches: 6. Germline lookup yields CDR1 SGHTA and CDR2 FQGTGA. This CDR3 comprises 17 residues. CDR3 coding DNA: TGTGCCAGCAGCTTAACCAGGGGGAGAGGGTCCTACAATGAGCAGTTCTTC. Its protein is CASSLTRGRGSYNEQFF.

This clone was detected only once. The chain is built from TRBV11-2 and TRBJ2-7, with 7 bases lining up with TRBD1. Trimming at V came to 1 base and at J to 5 bases, leaving 20 bases not matched to a gene. The CDR3 loop spans 19 amino acids. Germline CDR1 is SGHAT and CDR2 is FQNNGV. The CDR3: CASSLGGLRGRGLRHEQYF. CDR3 nucleotide sequence: TGTGCCAGCAGCTTAGGTGGTTTAAGGGGGCGTGGGCTAAGACACGAGCAGTACTTC.

J is TRBJ2-1 and V is TRBV7-9, with D perhaps TRBD2 (6 bases). This CDR3 comprises 17 residues. From germline, CDR1 is SEHNR and CDR2 FQNEAQ (reference sequence). With 0 bases removed from V and 3 bases from J, the gap between germline ends came to 15 bases. DNA of the CDR3: TGTGCCAGCAGCTTAGCGGGACGGGGGTCAGGCTACAATGAGCAGTTCTTC. Its protein is CASSLAGRGSGYNEQFF. The complete variable domain, with remaining parts taken from reference TRBV7-9 and TRBJ2-1, reads DTGVSQNPRHKITKRGQNVTFRCDPISEHNRLYWYRQTLGQGPEFLTYFQNEAQLEKSRLLSDRFSAERPKGSFSTLEIQRTEQGDSAMYLCASSLAGRGSGYNEQFFGPGTRLTVL.

This rearrangement joins TRBV2 to TRBJ2-5; no definite D call. The CDR3 extends over 10 amino acids. V dropped 8 bases and J dropped 3 bases, with 4 bases sitting between them. Germline V gene sequence: CDR1 SNHLY, CDR2 FYNNEI. Written as DNA, the CDR3 is TGTGCCAGCCTAGAAGAGACCCAGTACTTC. Protein: CASLEETQYF.

This clone has just a few counts. The chain is built from TRBV7-2 and TRBJ2-2, with 8 bases that match TRBD1. The CDR3 runs to 17 residues. V was clipped by 5 bases and J by 3 bases; unmatched bases: 11. In germline, CDR1 is SGHTA, CDR2 FQGNSA. CDR3 sequence: CASSAIAGTGYTGELFF. Here the CDR3 DNA reads TGTGCCAGCAGCGCAATAGCCGGGACAGGCTACACCGGGGAGCTGTTTTTT.

J is TRBJ2-5 and V is TRBV7-2; 11 bases fit TRBD2. V dropped 5 bases and J dropped 5; count of bases not matched to a gene: 10. CDR3 length: 16 amino acids. CDR1 and CDR2 (germline): SGHTA, FQGNSA. CDR3 protein: CASSKRGLAEYETQYF. The CDR3 DNA sequence: TGTGCCAGCAGCAAGCGGGGACTAGCGGAGTATGAGACCCAGTACTTC.

The chain employs TRBV7-8 and TRBJ2-7; TRBD2 aligns across 7 bases. Trimming at V came to 2 bases and at J to 5 bases, leaving 18 bases not matched to a gene. The germline CDR1 and CDR2 sequences are SGHVS and FQNEAQ. The CDR3 sequence is 18 residues long. In DNA form, the CDR3 reads TGTGCCAGCAGCTTAATAGTAGGCGGACTAGTGGATAGAAACGAGCAGTACTTC. This translates into CASSLIVGGLVDRNEQYF.

The V and J genes are TRBV5-4 and TRBJ2-5; 8 nucleotides match TRBD2. Germline lookup yields CDR1 SGHNT and CDR2 YYREEE (reference sequence). The CDR3 loop spans 15 amino acids. Trimming took 2 bases from V and 4 from J; bases not matched to a gene: 7. This CDR3 is CASSFQRGTRETQYF. CDR3 sequence (DNA): TGTGCCAGCAGCTTCCAGCGGGGGACTCGAGAGACCCAGTACTTC.

This chain connects TRBV4-2 to TRBJ1-4; 8 positions match TRBD1. Germline-derived CDR1 and CDR2 are LGHNA and YNFKEQ. With 0 bases clipped from V and 6 bases from J, the junction kept 3 bases outside the gene matches. This CDR3 has 15 amino acids. The CDR3 nucleotides are TGTGCCAGCAGCCAAGAACCGACAGGGGATGAAAAACTGTTTTTT. Translated: CASSQEPTGDEKLFF.

The V and J genes are TRBV7-3 and TRBJ2-3; D is unclear. V was shortened by 1 base and J by 2 bases, with 4 bases between the two germline ends. Looked up from germline, CDR1 is SGHTA and CDR2 is FQGTGA. The CDR3 extends over 13 amino acids. The CDR3 DNA follows: TGTGCCAGCAGCTTAAGAGACACAGATACGCAGTATTTT. Translating it yields CASSLRDTDTQYF.

The rearrangement uses TRBV12-2 and TRBJ2-7; the D call TRBD1 from the table was never checked on the DNA. TRBV12-2 is flagged as a pseudogene. There are 14 residues in the CDR3. CDR3 in DNA: TGTGCAAGTCGCTTAGTGGGCAGGCCAAACGAGCAGTACTTC. It specifies CASRLVGRPNEQYF.

The chain employs TRBV19 and TRBJ2-3, with 7 bases lining up with TRBD1. V trimming: 7 bases; J trimming: 4 bases; junction bases outside the gene matches: 5. The CDR3 consists of 13 residues. Germline CDR1 LNHDA, CDR2 SQIVND (reference sequence). Written as DNA, the CDR3 is TGTGCCAGTATGCGACAGGGTGCAGATACGCAGTATTTT. Translation gives CASMRQGADTQYF.